This entry lists 27 T cell receptor beta chains sequenced from one sample in a study of blood T cell repertoires in COVID-19. The protocol was immunoSEQ multiplex PCR, while the TCRdb copy is restricted to in-frame clones and leaves out a portion. Counted here are approximately 240,000 clones, about nine tenths occurring once; the ten biggest clones make up around 0.83%. The sample comprised peripheral blood. Receptors originate from a man younger than 45 with COVID-19, enrolled during active disease.

CDR3 sequence (DNA): TGCGCCAGCAGTCAACGAAATGGGGGCCAGAACACTGAAGCTTTCTTT. Its protein product is CASSQRNGGQNTEAFF. This sequence joins TRBV5-1 and TRBJ1-1; D is possibly TRBD1 (6 bases). Deletions cut 5 bases from V and 1 base from J, with 18 bases between. From germline, CDR1 is SGHRS and CDR2 YFSETQ. The CDR3 covers 16 residues.

The V call is TRBV9, the J call TRBJ1-2; maybe TRBD1 (5 bases). V was shortened by 4 bases and J by 0 bases, with 16 bases between the two germline ends. Germline assignment: CDR1 SGDLS and CDR2 YYNGEE. This CDR3 contains 16 residues. CDR3 residues: CASSKEGLESNYGYTF. CDR3 nucleotides: TGTGCCAGCAGCAAGGAGGGACTGGAGTCTAACTATGGCTACACCTTC.

The genes are TRBV5-1 and TRBJ1-1; 10 bases are shared with TRBD1. The CDR3 is made up of 14 amino acids. The junction had 9 bases not matched to a gene; V was cut back by 3 bases and J by 10 bases. Looked up from germline, CDR1 is SGHRS and CDR2 is YFSETQ. The CDR3 DNA follows: TGCGCCAGCAGCTGGGGGGACAGGGGAGAGATAGCTTTCTTT. This gives the protein CASSWGDRGEIAFF. The whole variable domain, remainder taken from reference TRBV5-1 and TRBJ1-1, is KAGVTQTPRYLIKTRGQQVTLSCSPISGHRSVSWYQQTPGQGLQFLFEYFSETQRNKGNFPGRFSGRQFSNSRSEMNVSTLELGDSALYLCASSWGDRGEIAFFGQGTRLTVV.

The genes are TRBV18 and TRBJ1-2; TRBD1 is a possible D gene (5 bases). This CDR3 has 16 amino acids. CDR1 KGHSH and CDR2 LQKENI come from the germline V gene. Trimming left V 3 bases short and J 8 bases short, with 22 bases between. The CDR3 nucleotides read TGTGCCAGCTCACCCAACGGGGGGTATGCGGGGGTCGGCTACACCTTC. The encoded protein is CASSPNGGYAGVGYTF.

This clone showed up just once. The chain carries TRBV3-1 (or the pseudogene TRBV3-2) and TRBJ2-7; D call uncertain. CDR1 and CDR2 from the germline V gene are LGHDT and YNNKEL (reference sequence). V gave up 2 bases and J gave up 5 bases, with 10 bases separating them. The CDR3 contains 13 residues. CDR3 DNA: TGTGCCAGCAGCCAATTCGGGTACCACGAGCAGTACTTC. Protein product: CASSQFGYHEQYF.

The J gene is TRBJ1-6, the V gene TRBV4-2; TRBD1 is a possible D gene (6 bases). There are 15 residues in the CDR3. V was clipped by 8 bases and J by 6 bases, with 17 bases between them. CDR1 is LGHNA, CDR2 YNFKEQ, per germline. The CDR3 DNA reads TGTGCCAGCGGTACAGAGGACAGTTTTAATTCACCCCTCCACTTT. It specifies CASGTEDSFNSPLHF.

CDR3 coding DNA: TGTGCCACCAGCGGGATATACAGGGGACGTCAGCCCCAGCATTTT. Translating gives CATSGIYRGRQPQHF. J is TRBJ1-5 and V is TRBV15; 7 nucleotides align to TRBD1. Unmatched junction bases numbered 10, after V lost 5 bases and J lost 6 bases. Germline CDR1 LNHNV, CDR2 YYDKDF (reference sequence). This CDR3 contains 15 residues.

This clone was seen only a few times. The V and J genes are TRBV6-1 and TRBJ2-3; the match to TRBD1 covers 7 bases. In germline, CDR1 is MNHNS, CDR2 SASEGT. Germline trimming cut 3 bases from V and 5 bases from J; bases unmatched to any gene: 8. The CDR3 length is 15 residues. The CDR3: CASSDRAGGLDTQYF. CDR3 nucleotide sequence: TGTGCCAGCAGTGACCGGGCAGGGGGATTAGATACGCAGTATTTT.

This clone was recorded only once. The chain uses TRBV5-6 and TRBJ1-5; D is possibly TRBD1 (6 bases). CDR1 and CDR2 from the germline V gene are SGHDT and YYEEEE. The CDR3 has 16 residues. The ends were cut back, 2 bases at V and 6 bases at J, with 18 bases in the middle. The CDR3 coding sequence is TGTGCCAGCAGCTTCTATAGGACAGCAGTCGGTCAGCCCCAGCATTTT. Translated: CASSFYRTAVGQPQHF. Drawing the rest from reference TRBV5-6 and TRBJ1-5, the complete variable domain is DAGVTQSPTHLIKTRGQQVTLRCSPKSGHDTVSWYQQALGQGPQFIFQYYEEEERQRGNFPDRFSGHQFPNYSSELNVNALLLGDSALYLCASSFYRTAVGQPQHFGDGTRLSIL.

This chain connects TRBV11-2 to TRBJ1-3; tentatively, D is TRBD1 (5 bases). The CDR3 is 16 residues long. V shed 1 base and J shed 0 bases, with 10 bases lying between them. Germline values: CDR1 SGHAT, CDR2 FQNNGV. CDR3 bases: TGTGCCAGCAGCTTAGGGGGGGTGAGCTCTGGAAACACCATATATTTT. As protein: CASSLGGVSSGNTIYF.

The V and J genes are TRBV4-1 and TRBJ2-7; 8 nucleotides match TRBD2. This CDR3 contains 16 residues. CDR1 MGHRA and CDR2 YSYEKL come from the germline V gene. V trimming: 1 base; J trimming: 4 bases; junction bases outside the gene matches: 9. This CDR3 is CASSQGVVRGGYEQYF. Here the CDR3 DNA reads TGCGCCAGCAGCCAAGGAGTAGTACGGGGGGGTTACGAGCAGTACTTC.

The chain joins TRBV6-5 to TRBJ2-1; a weak D match, TRBD1 (6 bases). V was shortened by 4 bases and J by 0 bases, with 10 bases between the two germline ends. CDR3 length: 15 residues. CDR1 and CDR2 (germline): MNHEY, SVGAGI. CDR3 in amino acids: CASSFRDNSYNEQFF. CDR3 in DNA: TGTGCCAGCAGTTTCAGGGACAACTCCTACAATGAGCAGTTCTTC.

The J gene is TRBJ1-1, the V gene TRBV18; TRBD1 matches 7 bases. This CDR3 has 15 amino acids. After removal of 1 base from V and 1 base from J, the junction contained 3 bases not matched to a gene. From germline, CDR1 is KGHSH and CDR2 LQKENI. CDR3 nucleotide sequence: TGTGCCAGCTCACCACATACAGGGGAGAACACTGAAGCTTTCTTT. Amino acids: CASSPHTGENTEAFF.

The rearrangement links TRBV11-2 to TRBJ2-2; D might be TRBD1 (6 bases). There are 15 residues in the CDR3. The germline V gene encodes CDR1 SGHAT and CDR2 FQNNGV. Trimming removed 3 bases from V and 3 bases from J, with 11 bases in between. For the CDR3, the DNA is TGTGCCAGCAGCTTTTCAGGGGCCGACACCGGGGAGCTGTTTTTT. Translated, it gives CASSFSGADTGELFF.

CDR3 in DNA: TGTGCCAGCAGCGTAGACTCAGGGAATAGGGTAGATTCACCCCTCCACTTT. Amino acids: CASSVDSGNRVDSPLHF. The V call is TRBV9, the J call TRBJ1-6; TRBD1 is a possible D gene (5 bases). Germline V gene lookup returns CDR1 SGDLS and CDR2 YYNGEE. The V end was cut by 0 bases, the J end by 8 bases, with 18 bases between. This CDR3 comprises 17 residues.

The V and J genes are TRBV11-3 and TRBJ2-2, with a possible D match to TRBD2 (6 bases). Trimming cost V 1 base and J 4 bases, with 13 bases left between them. CDR1 is SGHNT, CDR2 YENEEA, per germline. This CDR3 contains 16 residues. In DNA, the CDR3 is TGTGCCAGCAGCTTAGCTAGCGATCGGGGCACCGGGGAGCTGTTTTTT. Translating it yields CASSLASDRGTGELFF.

This clone was seen only once. The rearrangement uses TRBV27 and TRBJ1-6; 7 positions agree with TRBD1. CDR1 and CDR2 from the germline V gene are MNHEY and SMNVEV (reference sequence). This CDR3 contains 14 residues. After removal of 10 bases from V and 6 bases from J, the junction contained 9 bases not matched to a gene. The CDR3 reads CATSPGQPNSPLHF. CDR3 in DNA: TGTGCCACCTCTCCGGGACAGCCTAATTCACCCCTCCACTTT.

This rearrangement joins TRBV4-1 to TRBJ2-7; D uncertain. Germline V gene data show CDR1 as MGHRA and CDR2 as YSYEKL. The CDR3 runs to 15 residues. Between the trimmed V and J ends, which lost 0 bases and 3 bases, there was a span of 12 bases. The CDR3 nucleotides are TGCGCCAGCAGCCAAGACCCGGCGAGGATCTACGAGCAGTACTTC. Translation: CASSQDPARIYEQYF.

This clone was observed a few times. The rearrangement joins TRBV29-1 to TRBJ2-2; 13 nucleotides align to TRBD2. The CDR3 is 13 amino acids. V shed 4 bases and J 7 bases; nucleotides not matched to a gene: 0. Germline-derived CDR1 and CDR2 are SQVTM and ANQGSEA. CDR3 in amino acids: CSVGTSGGGELFF. The CDR3 coding sequence is TGCAGCGTTGGGACTAGCGGGGGCGGGGAGCTGTTTTTT.

The J gene is TRBJ2-7, the V gene TRBV10-3, with TRBD2 identical over 9 bases. Losses at the gene ends were 0 bases for V and 9 bases for J; bases not matched to a gene: 9. Germline V CDR1 and CDR2: ENHRY, SYGVKD. The CDR3 runs to 15 residues. Written as DNA, the CDR3 is TGTGCCATCAGTGAGTCGAAGGGCGGGGGGGCCGCGCAGTACTTC. Its protein product is CAISESKGGGAAQYF.

The chain links TRBV19 to TRBJ1-4; a possible D gene is TRBD1 (6 bases). Per the germline V gene, CDR1 is LNHDA and CDR2 is SQIVND (reference sequence). V was shortened by 3 bases and J by 0 bases, with 14 bases between the two germline ends. CDR3 length equals 17 residues. As DNA, the CDR3 is TGTGCCAGTAGTATGGCAGGGGCATATGCAACTAATGAAAAACTGTTTTTT. Amino acids: CASSMAGAYATNEKLFF.

The V gene is TRBV19, the J gene TRBJ1-3, with D possibly TRBD1 on 5 matching bases. Germline V gene data show CDR1 as LNHDA and CDR2 as SQIVND (reference sequence). The CDR3 covers 16 residues. The V end was cut by 5 bases, the J end by 0 bases, with 14 bases between. The CDR3 sequence: CASSARRASSGNTIYF. The CDR3 DNA reads TGTGCCAGTAGTGCCCGCAGGGCTAGCTCTGGAAACACCATATATTTT.

The V call is TRBV5-1, the J call TRBJ2-1, with D tentatively TRBD2 (6 bases). V was trimmed by 4 bases and J by 7 bases, leaving 18 bases between them. Germline V gene data show CDR1 as SGHRS and CDR2 as YFSETQ. The CDR3 sequence is 15 residues long. This CDR3 is CASSVRDMGRNEQFF. Written as DNA, the CDR3 is TGCGCCAGCAGCGTACGGGATATGGGGAGGAATGAGCAGTTCTTC.

For this clone: Compared with germline, one end of the junction differs, possibly owing to a read error. The V gene is TRBV4-2, the J gene TRBJ1-6, with 8 bases fitting TRBD1. Germline assignment: CDR1 LGHNA and CDR2 YNFKEQ. CDR3 length: 20 residues. This CDR3 is CASSQDPWLLGQVYNSPLHF. The CDR3 DNA reads TGTGCCAGCAGCCAAGATCCCTGGTTACTGGGACAGGTATATAACTCACCCCTCCACTTT.

This clone was detected only once. The V call is TRBV7-9, the J call TRBJ2-1, with D maybe TRBD1 (5 bases). Per germline, CDR1 SEHNR and CDR2 FQNEAQ (reference sequence). V shed 1 base and J shed 5 bases, with 15 bases lying between them. This CDR3 has 16 residues. The chain's CDR3 is CASSLGQGSKDNEQFF. The CDR3 DNA reads as TGTGCCAGCAGCTTAGGGCAGGGTTCTAAGGACAATGAGCAGTTCTTC.

The CDR3: CASSSHGAGGNQPQHF. The CDR3 DNA sequence: TGTGCCAGCAGTTCACATGGGGCAGGGGGCAATCAGCCCCAGCATTTT. V usage is TRBV6-5 and J usage is TRBJ1-5, with a possible D match to TRBD1 (6 bases). V was trimmed by 4 bases and J by 2 bases, leaving 15 bases between them. This CDR3 has 16 residues. Germline CDR1 MNHEY, CDR2 SVGAGI.

The chain carries TRBV13 and TRBJ2-2; 7 bases fit TRBD2. Looked up from germline, CDR1 is PRHDT and CDR2 is FYEKMQ (reference sequence). The CDR3 sequence is 15 residues long. V lost 5 bases to trimming and J lost 4 bases; unmatched junction nucleotides: 7. The CDR3 region has the DNA TGTGCCAGCAGCCTACGGGGCGGGGGCACCGGGGAGCTGTTTTTT. Its protein is CASSLRGGGTGELFF.